The clone carrying this T cell receptor beta chain was observed a few times. The data were taken from a study of blood T cell repertoires in COVID-19. About the research overall: Both acute and convalescent COVID-19 samples were obtained from the United States, Italy and Spain. Nucleic acid was either cDNA or gDNA, and it came from T cells, B-cell-depleted T cells, or PBMCs.

As originally analysed: Quantification of nucleated cells was approximated via reference gene primer amplification. Here immunoSEQ multiplex PCR was the method, and the copy in TCRdb shows in-frame clones only, minus some. V, J and clone size reflect that table, while D and trimming were determined from the DNA. The profile covers roughly 150,000 clones, with around 85% appearing a single time and 6.5% to 9.5% taken by the ten largest. Seattle researchers signed up patients amid active infection and tracked them longitudinally. This CDR3 has 13 amino acids. V was clipped by 5 bases and J by 1 base, with 8 bases between them.

The chain combines TRBV12-3 or TRBV12-4 with TRBJ1-1, with D possibly TRBD1 on 6 matching bases. This receptor was taken from a woman of 80 years or more with COVID-19, enrolled during active disease. Sequencing was carried out using peripheral blood. The CDR3 sequence: CASSRTANTEAFF. CDR3 nucleotide sequence: TGTGCCAGCAGTCGGACAGCGAACACTGAAGCTTTCTTT.